This T cell receptor beta chain was captured in a study of read filtering for tumor transcriptome and immune sequencing. Turning to the study itself: Per sample, TCR-region reads ranged about 3.5 to 11 million by IR-seq, about 75 to 1273 by RNA-seq.

This clonotype was detected ten times or more. No antigen is known for it. Findings of the study overall: Correlation between methods rose after single-read clonotypes were removed.

The library was built from 400 ng RNA with molecular barcoded adaptors for alpha/delta and beta/gamma chains. TCRdb called the reads again in MiXCR, with one record for every CDR3 protein. The sample comprises tens of thousands of distinct CDR3 sequences, 20% of which are singletons, and 30% to 45% rests with the top ten. Every patient had bone marrow sampled while the disease was active. Sequencing used a population of CD138-negative cells sorted from bone marrow. This clonotype was sampled from a donor over 35 with multiple myeloma.

DNA of the CDR3: TGTGCCTGGAGTGAGGGGACATACGAGCAGTACTTC. This sequence encodes CAWSEGTYEQYF. The chain is built from TRBV30 and TRBJ2-7; TRBD1 might be the D (6 bases). Germline V gene data show CDR1 as GTSNPN and CDR2 as SVGIG (reference sequence). V lost 1 base, J lost 4 bases, and 8 bases lay in between. This CDR3 has 12 amino acids.